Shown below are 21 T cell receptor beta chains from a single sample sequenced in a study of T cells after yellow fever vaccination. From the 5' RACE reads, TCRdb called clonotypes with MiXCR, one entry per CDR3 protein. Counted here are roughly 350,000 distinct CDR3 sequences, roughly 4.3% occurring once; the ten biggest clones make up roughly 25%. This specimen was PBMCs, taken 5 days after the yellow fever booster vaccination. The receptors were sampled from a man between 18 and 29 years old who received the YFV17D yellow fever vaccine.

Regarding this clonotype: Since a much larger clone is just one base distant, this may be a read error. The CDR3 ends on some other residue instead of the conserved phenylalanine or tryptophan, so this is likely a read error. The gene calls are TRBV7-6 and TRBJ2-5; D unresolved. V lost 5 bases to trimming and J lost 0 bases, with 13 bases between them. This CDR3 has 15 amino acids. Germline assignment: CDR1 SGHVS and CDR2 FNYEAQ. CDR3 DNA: TGTGCCAGCAGCCTCCGAGCCGGGTACCAAGAGACCCAGTACCTC. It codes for CASSLRAGYQETQYL.

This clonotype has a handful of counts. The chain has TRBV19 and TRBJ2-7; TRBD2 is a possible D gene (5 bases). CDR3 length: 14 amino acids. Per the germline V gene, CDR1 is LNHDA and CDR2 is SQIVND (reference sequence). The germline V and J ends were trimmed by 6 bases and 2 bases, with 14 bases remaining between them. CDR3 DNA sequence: TGTGCCAGTAGCCCGGCGAGGGCGGCCTACGAGCAGTACTTC. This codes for CASSPARAAYEQYF.

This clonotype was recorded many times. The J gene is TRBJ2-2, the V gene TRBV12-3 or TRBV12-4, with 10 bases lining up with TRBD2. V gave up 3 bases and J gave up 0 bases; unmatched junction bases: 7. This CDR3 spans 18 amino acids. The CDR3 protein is CASSFWGSGGTNTGELFF. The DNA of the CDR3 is TGTGCCAGCAGTTTTTGGGGTAGCGGGGGGACGAACACCGGGGAGCTGTTTTTT.

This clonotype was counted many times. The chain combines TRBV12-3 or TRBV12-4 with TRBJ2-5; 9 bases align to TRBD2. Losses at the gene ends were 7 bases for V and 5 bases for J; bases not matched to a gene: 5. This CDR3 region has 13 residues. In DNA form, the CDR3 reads TGTGCCAGCAACCGGCTAGCGGGGGAGACCCAGTACTTC. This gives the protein CASNRLAGETQYF.

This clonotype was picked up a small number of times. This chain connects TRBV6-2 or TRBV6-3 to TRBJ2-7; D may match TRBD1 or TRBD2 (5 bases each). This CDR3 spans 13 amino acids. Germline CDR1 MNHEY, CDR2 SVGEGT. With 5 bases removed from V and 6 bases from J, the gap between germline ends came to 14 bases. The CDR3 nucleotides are TGTGCCAGCAGTCCTATTGGGGGTACCGAGCAGTACGTC. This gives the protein CASSPIGGTEQYV.

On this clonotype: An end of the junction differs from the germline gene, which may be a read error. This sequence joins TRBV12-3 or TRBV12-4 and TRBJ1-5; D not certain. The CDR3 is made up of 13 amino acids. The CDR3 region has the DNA TGTGCCAGCAGTCCTAAACCCGATCAGCCCCACCATTTT. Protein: CASSPKPDQPHHF.

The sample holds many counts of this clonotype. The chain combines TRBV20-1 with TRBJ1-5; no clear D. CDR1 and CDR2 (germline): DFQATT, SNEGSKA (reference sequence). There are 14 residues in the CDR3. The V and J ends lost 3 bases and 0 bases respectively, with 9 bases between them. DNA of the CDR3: TGCAGTGCTAGTTATAGTTATAGCAATCAGCCCCAGCATTTT. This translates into CSASYSYSNQPQHF.

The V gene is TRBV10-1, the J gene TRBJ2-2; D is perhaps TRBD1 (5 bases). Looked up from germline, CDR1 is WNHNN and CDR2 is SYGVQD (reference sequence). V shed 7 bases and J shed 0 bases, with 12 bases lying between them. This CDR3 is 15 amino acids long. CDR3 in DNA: TGCGCCAGCACTTATAGGGGTACGAACACCGGGGAGCTGTTTTTT. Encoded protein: CASTYRGTNTGELFF.

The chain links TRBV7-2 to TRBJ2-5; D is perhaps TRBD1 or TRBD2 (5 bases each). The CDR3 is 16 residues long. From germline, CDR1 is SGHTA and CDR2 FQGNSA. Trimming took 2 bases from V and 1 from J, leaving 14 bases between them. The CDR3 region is CASSLFGAPPQETQYF. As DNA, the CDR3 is TGTGCCAGCAGCTTATTCGGGGCCCCACCCCAAGAGACCCAGTACTTC.

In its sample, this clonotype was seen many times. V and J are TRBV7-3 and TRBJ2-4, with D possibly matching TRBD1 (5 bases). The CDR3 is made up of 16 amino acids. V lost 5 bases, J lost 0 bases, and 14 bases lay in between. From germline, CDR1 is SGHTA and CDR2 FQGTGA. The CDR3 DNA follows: TGTGCCAGCAGCGAAGACAGCCTACAAGCCAAAAACATTCAGTACTTC. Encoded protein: CASSEDSLQAKNIQYF.

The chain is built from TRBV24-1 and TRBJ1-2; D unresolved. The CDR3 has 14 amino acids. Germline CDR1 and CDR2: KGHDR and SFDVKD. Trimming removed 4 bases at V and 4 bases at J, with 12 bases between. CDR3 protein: CATSEPDGVYGYTF. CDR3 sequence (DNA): TGTGCCACCAGTGAGCCGGACGGAGTCTATGGCTACACCTTC.

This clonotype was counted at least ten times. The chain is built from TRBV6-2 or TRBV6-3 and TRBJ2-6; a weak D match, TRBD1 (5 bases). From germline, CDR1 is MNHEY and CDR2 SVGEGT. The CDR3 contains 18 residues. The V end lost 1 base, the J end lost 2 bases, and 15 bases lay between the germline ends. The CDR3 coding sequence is TGTGCCAGCAGTTACTTCAGGGTGCTGAGGCCTGGGGCCAACGTCCTGACTTTC. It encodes CASSYFRVLRPGANVLTF.

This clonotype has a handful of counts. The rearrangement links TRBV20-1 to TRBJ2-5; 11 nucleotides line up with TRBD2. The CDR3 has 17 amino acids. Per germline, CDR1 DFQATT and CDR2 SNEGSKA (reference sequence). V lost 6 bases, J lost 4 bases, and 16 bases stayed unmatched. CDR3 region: CSASLAGGGAPGETQYF. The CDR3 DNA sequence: TGCAGTGCGTCCCTAGCGGGGGGCGGGGCCCCGGGAGAGACCCAGTACTTC.

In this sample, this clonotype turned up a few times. CDR3 protein: CSASSNYGYTF. The CDR3, as DNA: TGCAGTGCTAGCAGCAACTATGGCTACACCTTC. The genes are TRBV20-1 and TRBJ1-2; D unclear. There are 11 residues in the CDR3. V was shortened by 3 bases and J by 2 bases, with 4 bases between the two germline ends. Germline V gene sequence: CDR1 DFQATT, CDR2 SNEGSKA (reference sequence).

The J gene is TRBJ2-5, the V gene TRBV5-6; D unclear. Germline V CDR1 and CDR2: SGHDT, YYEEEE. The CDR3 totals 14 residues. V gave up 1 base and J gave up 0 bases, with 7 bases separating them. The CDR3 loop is CASSLQRYQETQYF. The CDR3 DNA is TGTGCCAGCAGCTTGCAGAGGTACCAAGAGACCCAGTACTTC. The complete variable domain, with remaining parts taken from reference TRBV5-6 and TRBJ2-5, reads DAGVTQSPTHLIKTRGQQVTLRCSPKSGHDTVSWYQQALGQGPQFIFQYYEEEERQRGNFPDRFSGHQFPNYSSELNVNALLLGDSALYLCASSLQRYQETQYFGPGTRLLVL.

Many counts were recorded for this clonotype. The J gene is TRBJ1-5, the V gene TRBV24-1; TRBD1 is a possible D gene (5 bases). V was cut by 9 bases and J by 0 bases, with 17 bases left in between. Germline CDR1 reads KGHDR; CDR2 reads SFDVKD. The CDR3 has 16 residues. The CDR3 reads CATPGDGDSSNQPQHF. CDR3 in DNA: TGTGCCACCCCTGGTGATGGGGACTCTAGCAATCAGCCCCAGCATTTT.

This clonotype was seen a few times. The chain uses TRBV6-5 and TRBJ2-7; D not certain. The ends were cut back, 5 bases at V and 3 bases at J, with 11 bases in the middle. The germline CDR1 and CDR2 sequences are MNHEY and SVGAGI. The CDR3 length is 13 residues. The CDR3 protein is CASSPTPNYEQYV. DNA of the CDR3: TGTGCCAGCAGTCCCACACCAAACTACGAGCAGTACGTC.

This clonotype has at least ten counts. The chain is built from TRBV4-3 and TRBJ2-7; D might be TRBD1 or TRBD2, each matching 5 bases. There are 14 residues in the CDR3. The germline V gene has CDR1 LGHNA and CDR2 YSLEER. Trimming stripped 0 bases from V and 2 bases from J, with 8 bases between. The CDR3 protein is CASSQEPGPYEQYF. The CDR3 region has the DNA TGCGCCAGCAGCCAAGAGCCGGGGCCCTACGAGCAGTACTTC.

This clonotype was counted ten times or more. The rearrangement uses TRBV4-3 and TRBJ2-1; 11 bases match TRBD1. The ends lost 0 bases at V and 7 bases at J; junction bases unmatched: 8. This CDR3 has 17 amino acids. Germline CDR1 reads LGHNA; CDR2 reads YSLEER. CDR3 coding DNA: TGCGCCAGCAGCCAAGATCTAGGACAGGGGGCATCAAATGAGCAGTTCTTC. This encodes CASSQDLGQGASNEQFF.

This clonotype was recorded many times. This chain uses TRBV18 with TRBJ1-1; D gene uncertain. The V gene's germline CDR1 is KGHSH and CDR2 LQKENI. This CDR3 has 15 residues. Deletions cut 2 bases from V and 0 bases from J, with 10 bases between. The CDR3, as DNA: TGTGCCAGCTCACCAGGCGTACTAGTGAACACTGAAGCTTTCTTT. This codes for CASSPGVLVNTEAFF.

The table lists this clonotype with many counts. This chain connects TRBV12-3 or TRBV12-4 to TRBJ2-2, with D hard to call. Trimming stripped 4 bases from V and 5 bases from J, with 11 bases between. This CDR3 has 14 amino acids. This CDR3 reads CASSWVGKTGELFF. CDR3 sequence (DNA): TGTGCCAGCAGTTGGGTCGGCAAAACCGGGGAGCTGTTTTTT.